These T cell receptor beta chains were read from a single sample in a study of blood T cell repertoires in COVID-19. Profiling relied on immunoSEQ multiplex PCR, and the TCRdb table lists in-frame clones only, not all of them. This table holds tens of thousands of clones, 60% to 85% found once. Input material: peripheral blood. The receptor set was obtained from a man in his 70s with acute or convalescent COVID-19. Both conserved end residues are part of each CDR3.

cdr3_length	v_call	j_call	cdr3_aa
16	TRBV7-2	TRBJ2-1	CASSSKTRQGRNEQFF
11	TRBV6-2/TRBV6-3	TRBJ2-5	CASSSMETQYF
15	TRBV11-2	TRBJ2-2	CASSPGLPGTGELFF
12	TRBV5-6	TRBJ2-1	CASLRDSEEQFF
13	TRBV2	TRBJ1-5	CASMRLGNQPQHF
16	TRBV25-1	TRBJ2-1	CASSESGGRATYEQFF
14	TRBV7-9	TRBJ1-2	CASSSAGDNYGYTF
16	TRBV7-2	TRBJ2-7	CASSLAGTSDPHEQYF
15	TRBV7-2	TRBJ1-3	CASSLQVDSGNTIYF
16	TRBV28	TRBJ1-6	CASSPGGQAYNSPLHF
14	TRBV28	TRBJ2-7	CASNKGGVSYEQYF
13	TRBV6-2/TRBV6-3	TRBJ2-1	CASSMAGYNEQFF
14	TRBV29-1	TRBJ2-1	CSVERQKMGYEQFF
13	TRBV7-9	TRBJ1-1	CASSLAGNTEAFF
15	TRBV11-2	TRBJ1-6	CASSLEQGVWSPLHF
16	TRBV7-9	TRBJ2-7	CASSGAGATYSYEQYF
15	TRBV28	TRBJ2-6	CASSFRYSGANVLTF
13	TRBV11-1	TRBJ2-7	CASSLGRANEQYF
15	TRBV6-2/TRBV6-3	TRBJ1-2	CASSYSFRGDYGYTF
13	TRBV19	TRBJ2-3	CASSIVPTDTQYF
13	TRBV6-2/TRBV6-3	TRBJ1-1	CASSARQGTEAFF
13	TRBV24-1	TRBJ2-2	CATSNPGAGELFF
15	TRBV19	TRBJ1-1	CASSKIGTANTEAFF
13	TRBV12-3/TRBV12-4	TRBJ2-3	CASSPRPVDTQYF
13	TRBV10-2	TRBJ1-6	CASRPGTGSPLHF
15	TRBV15	TRBJ1-3	CATSFGSFGGNTIYF
17	TRBV28	TRBJ2-1	CASSLSSGTSVYNEQFF
14	TRBV5-4	TRBJ1-1	CASSTGQGNTEAFF